The 21 T cell receptor beta chains listed next were all sequenced from one sample in a study of blood T cell repertoires in COVID-19. Produced via immunoSEQ multiplex PCR; TCRdb's table is partial and in-frame only. The sample lists approximately 91,000 clones, about 80% occurring once. The sample consisted of peripheral blood. All receptors derive from a human donor in a cohort sampled during active COVID-19.

The chain combines TRBV3-1 (or the pseudogene TRBV3-2) with TRBJ2-2, with 8 nucleotides matching TRBD1. The CDR3 extends over 17 amino acids. The germline CDR1 and CDR2 sequences are LGHDT and YNNKEL (reference sequence). Trimming cost V 4 bases and J 8 bases; bases outside gene matches: 15. CDR3 in amino acids: CASSPSPGRGRGGELFF. In DNA, the CDR3 is TGTGCCAGCAGCCCTAGCCCGGGCAGGGGGCGCGGTGGGGAGCTGTTTTTT.

The chain employs TRBV25-1 and TRBJ2-3, with TRBD1 matching over 9 bases. V gave up 3 bases and J gave up 2 bases; unmatched junction bases: 3. This CDR3 spans 15 amino acids. Looked up from germline, CDR1 is MGHDK and CDR2 is SYGVNS. The chain's CDR3 is CASSDGTGHTDTQYF. CDR3 bases: TGTGCCAGCAGTGATGGGACAGGGCACACAGATACGCAGTATTTT.

V gene TRBV11-2 combines with J gene TRBJ2-7; D ambiguous. This CDR3 comprises 14 residues. Trimming took 8 bases from V and 1 from J, leaving 15 bases between them. Looked up from germline, CDR1 is SGHAT and CDR2 is FQNNGV. CDR3: CASSRVAESYEQYF. CDR3 DNA sequence: TGTGCCAGCTCCCGGGTGGCGGAGTCCTACGAGCAGTACTTC.

The rearrangement uses TRBV30 and TRBJ2-6; 7 bases are shared with TRBD1. Trimming at V came to 3 bases and at J to 3 bases, leaving 5 bases not matched to a gene. The germline gives CDR1 GTSNPN, CDR2 SVGIG (reference sequence). The CDR3 loop spans 15 amino acids. CDR3 sequence reads: CAWSLTGNGANVLTF. The DNA of the CDR3 is TGTGCCTGGAGCCTGACAGGGAATGGGGCCAACGTCCTGACTTTC.

V and J are TRBV19 and TRBJ2-7, with a weak D call TRBD1 (5 bases). The CDR3 contains 14 residues. Trimming cost V 6 bases and J 4 bases, with 16 bases left between them. Per germline, CDR1 LNHDA and CDR2 SQIVND (reference sequence). This CDR3 reads CASRPPGPHYEQYF. The DNA for the CDR3 is TGTGCCAGTAGACCACCAGGGCCCCATTACGAGCAGTACTTC.

The chain uses TRBV6-5 and TRBJ2-7, with 9 nucleotides matching TRBD1. J lost 2 bases, V lost 8 bases, and 4 bases had no gene match. CDR1 is MNHEY, CDR2 SVGAGI, per germline. This CDR3 comprises 13 residues. As DNA, the CDR3 is TGTGCCAGCCGAGGGACAGGGCCCTACGAGCAGTACTTC. Protein product: CASRGTGPYEQYF.

The chain recombines TRBV19 with TRBJ2-6; TRBD2 matches at 9 bases. The CDR3 contains 16 residues. Germline lookup yields CDR1 LNHDA and CDR2 SQIVND (reference sequence). V lost 0 bases to trimming and J lost 4 bases; unmatched junction nucleotides: 1. For the CDR3, the DNA is TGTGCCAGTAGTATAGATCTAGCGGGGGGGGCCAACGTCCTGACTTTC. Translation: CASSIDLAGGANVLTF.

The genes are TRBV11-2 and TRBJ1-1; D gene ambiguous. V lost 5 bases to trimming and J lost 8 bases, with 6 bases between them. The CDR3 has 10 amino acids. Germline CDR1 and CDR2: SGHAT and FQNNGV. CDR3 nucleotides: TGTGCCAGCAGCACGACAGAAGCTTTCTTT. It encodes CASSTTEAFF. The variable domain in full, completed from reference TRBV11-2 and TRBJ1-1, reads EAGVAQSPRYKIIEKRQSVAFWCNPISGHATLYWYQQILGQGPKLLIQFQNNGVVDDSQLPKDRFSAERLKGVDSTLKIQPAKLEDSAVYLCASSTTEAFFGQGTRLTVV.

This sequence joins TRBV12-3 or TRBV12-4 and TRBJ1-6, with D hard to call. Trimming removed 6 bases at V and 2 bases at J, with 5 bases between. This CDR3 comprises 13 residues. CDR3 bases: TGTGCCAGCAGCCTAACCTATAATTCACCCCTCCACTTT. Protein sequence: CASSLTYNSPLHF.

Here the CDR3 DNA reads TGTGCCAGCAGAACTGGGGTCGGGGGACCGCAGTACTTC. Translation gives CASRTGVGGPQYF. The chain recombines TRBV6-5 with TRBJ2-7; perhaps TRBD2 as D (6 bases). V was cut by 6 bases and J by 9 bases, with 18 bases left in between. This CDR3 comprises 13 residues. Germline assignment: CDR1 MNHEY and CDR2 SVGAGI.

The chain employs TRBV7-6 and TRBJ1-5, with unresolved D. Trimming took off 1 base at V and 1 base at J, with 14 bases between the two ends. Germline V gene lookup returns CDR1 SGHVS and CDR2 FNYEAQ. The CDR3 sequence is 17 residues long. In DNA form, the CDR3 reads TGTGCCAGCAGCTTAGTTCCGGGAGGAAGAAGCAATCAGCCCCAGCATTTT. Protein sequence: CASSLVPGGRSNQPQHF.

V and J are TRBV5-1 and TRBJ2-1; 9 positions agree with TRBD2. The CDR3 loop spans 18 amino acids. V shed 1 base, J shed 1 base, and the junction held 9 bases outside the gene matches. Germline V gene sequence: CDR1 SGHRS, CDR2 YFSETQ. The CDR3 sequence: CASSLLGSGSTSYNEQFF. CDR3 nucleotides: TGCGCCAGCAGCTTGCTGGGTAGCGGGAGTACGTCCTACAATGAGCAGTTCTTC.

The CDR3 loop reads CASIPTPGEKLFF. The CDR3 DNA reads as TGTGCCAGCATCCCAACCCCGGGTGAAAAACTGTTTTTT. The chain links TRBV28 to TRBJ1-4; no firm D call. V was shortened by 7 bases and J by 7 bases, with 13 bases between the two germline ends. Germline lookup yields CDR1 MDHEN and CDR2 SYDVKM. The CDR3 extends over 13 amino acids.

The chain joins TRBV2 to TRBJ2-5, with a possible D match to TRBD2 (5 bases). V lost 8 bases, J lost 4 bases, and 14 bases lay in between. Germline CDR1 reads SNHLY; CDR2 reads FYNNEI. CDR3 length equals 13 residues. The CDR3 DNA is TGTGCCAGCTATAGGGCGGGTGGAGAGACCCAGTACTTC. As protein: CASYRAGGETQYF.

The V and J genes are TRBV30 and TRBJ2-1, with a weak D call TRBD2 (5 bases). Germline values: CDR1 GTSNPN, CDR2 SVGIG (reference sequence). V lost 1 base and J lost 4, with 17 bases in between. This CDR3 contains 16 residues. The CDR3 nucleotides are TGTGCCTGGAGTGAAAGGATCGGGAATGCGTACAATGAGCAGTTCTTC. As protein: CAWSERIGNAYNEQFF.

This sequence joins TRBV7-7 and TRBJ2-1, with 8 positions matching TRBD2. CDR3 length: 15 amino acids. The J segment lost 5 bases and the V segment lost 1 base, leaving 4 bases of the junction unmatched. The V gene's germline CDR1 is SSHAT and CDR2 FNYEAQ (reference sequence). As DNA, the CDR3 is TGTGCCAGCAGCTTAGACGGGAGGGCCAACAATGAGCAGTTCTTC. The encoded protein is CASSLDGRANNEQFF.

This clone was found a few times. This chain connects TRBV28 to TRBJ1-6, with 8 positions matching TRBD1. Germline CDR1 reads MDHEN; CDR2 reads SYDVKM. After removal of 9 bases from V and 5 bases from J, the junction contained 3 bases not matched to a gene. The CDR3 extends over 13 amino acids. The CDR3: CASKTGDNSPLHF. The DNA of the CDR3 is TGTGCCAGTAAGACAGGGGATAATTCACCCCTCCACTTT. The entire variable domain, with the rest obtained from reference TRBV28 and TRBJ1-6, is as follows: DVKVTQSSRYLVKRTGEKVFLECVQDMDHENMFWYRQDPGLGLRLIYFSYDVKMKEKGDIPEGYSVSREKKERFSLILESASTNQTSMYLCASKTGDNSPLHFGNGTRLTVT.

The chain joins TRBV30 to TRBJ1-5; D gene uncertain. CDR3 length: 13 residues. Trimming took off 0 bases at V and 2 bases at J, with 5 bases between the two ends. The germline V gene encodes CDR1 GTSNPN and CDR2 SVGIG (reference sequence). Here the CDR3 reads CAWSVFGNQPQHF. The CDR3 DNA is TGTGCCTGGAGTGTATTCGGCAATCAGCCCCAGCATTTT.

As regards this clone: Additional DNA sequences in this sample encode the identical CDR3. The V gene is TRBV12-3 or TRBV12-4, the J gene TRBJ1-2; TRBD1 might be the D (5 bases). Trimming left V 6 bases short and J 2 bases short, with 10 bases between. The CDR3 has 13 residues. This CDR3 reads CASSPDSNYGYTF. The CDR3 DNA reads as TGTGCCAGCAGCCCCGACAGCAACTATGGCTACACCTTC.

The genes are TRBV18 and TRBJ1-2; TRBD1 aligns across 8 bases. J gave up 10 bases and V 6 bases, and 7 bases lay outside the gene matches. The CDR3 runs 12 residues. Germline loops: CDR1 KGHSH, CDR2 LQKENI. The CDR3 nucleotides are TGTGCCAGCTCGCCATGGACAGGGACCTACACCTTC. Its protein is CASSPWTGTYTF.

This chain uses TRBV9 with TRBJ1-6; weak D call: TRBD1 (5 bases). Trimming took 3 bases from V and 14 from J, leaving 9 bases between them. This CDR3 has 11 amino acids. CDR1 and CDR2 (germline): SGDLS, YYNGEE. The CDR3 loop reads CASSDRRTLHF. CDR3 bases: TGTGCCAGCAGCGACAGGCGGACCCTCCACTTT.